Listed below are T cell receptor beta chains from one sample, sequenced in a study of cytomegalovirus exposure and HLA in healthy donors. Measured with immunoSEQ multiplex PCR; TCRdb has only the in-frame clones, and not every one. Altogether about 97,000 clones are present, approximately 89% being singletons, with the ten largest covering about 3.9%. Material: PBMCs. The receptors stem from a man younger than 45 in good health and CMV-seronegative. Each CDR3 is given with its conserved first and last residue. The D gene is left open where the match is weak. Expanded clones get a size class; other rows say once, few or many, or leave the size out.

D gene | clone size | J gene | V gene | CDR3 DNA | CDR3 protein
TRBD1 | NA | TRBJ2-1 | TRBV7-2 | TGTGCCAGCAGCGCAAGACAGGGAGAGCAGTTCTTC | CASSARQGEQFF
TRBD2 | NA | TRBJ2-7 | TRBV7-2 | TGTGCCAGCAGCTTAAAGGTCGGGAGGGCCTCCGAGCAGTACTTC | CASSLKVGRASEQYF
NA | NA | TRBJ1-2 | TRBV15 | TGTGCCACCAGCAGAGATTCCGGCCTACCGGGCTATGGCTACACCTTC | CATSRDSGLPGYGYTF
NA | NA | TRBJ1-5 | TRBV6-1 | TGTGCCAGCAGCAGTTATAGCAATCAGCCCCAGCATTTT | CASSSYSNQPQHF
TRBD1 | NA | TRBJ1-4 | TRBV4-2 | TGTGCCAGCAGCCGATCCGGGACAGCAAATGAAAAACTGTTTTTT | CASSRSGTANEKLFF
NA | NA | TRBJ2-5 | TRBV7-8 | TGTGCCAGCAGCTTAGTCAGCCGTCAGGGGACCCAGTACTTC | CASSLVSRQGTQYF
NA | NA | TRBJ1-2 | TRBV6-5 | TGTGCCACCGAACCTGGGCGGGGCTTGGACTATGGCTACACCTTC | CATEPGRGLDYGYTF
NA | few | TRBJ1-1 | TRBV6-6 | TGTGCCAGCAGTCCAAGGGCGGGTAACACTGAAGCTTTCTTT | CASSPRAGNTEAFF
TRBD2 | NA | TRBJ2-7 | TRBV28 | TGTGCCAGCAGTTTCAGCGGGAGTCGGGACGAGCAGTACTTC | CASSFSGSRDEQYF
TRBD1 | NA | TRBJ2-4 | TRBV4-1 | TGCGCCAGCAGCCTGGTGGACAGGGCGGGTGACATTCAGTACTTC | CASSLVDRAGDIQYF
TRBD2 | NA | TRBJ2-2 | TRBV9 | TGTGCCAGCAGTCGTTGGGGGGGGAACGGAGTGTACACCGGGGAGCTGTTTTTT | CASSRWGGNGVYTGELFF
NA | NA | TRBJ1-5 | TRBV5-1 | TGCGCCAGCAGCTTGTCCGGTTATAGCAATCAGCCCCAGCATTTT | CASSLSGYSNQPQHF
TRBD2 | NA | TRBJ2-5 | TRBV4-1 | TGCGCCAGCAGCCAGCTAGCGGAAACCCCTGACATCGACTTC | CASSQLAETPDIDF
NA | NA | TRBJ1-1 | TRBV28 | TGTGCCAGCAGACAACAGTTTAACACTGAAGCTTTCTTT | CASRQQFNTEAFF
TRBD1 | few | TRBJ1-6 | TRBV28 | TGTGCCAGCAGTCAAGGGGGCTTAGGGGGCTATTCACCCCTCCACTTT | CASSQGGLGGYSPLHF
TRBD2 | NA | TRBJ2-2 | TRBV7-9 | TGTGCCAGCACCCGAGCGGGGACGAACACCGGGGAGCTGTTTTTT | CASTRAGTNTGELFF
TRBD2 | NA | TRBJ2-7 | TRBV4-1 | TGCGCCAGCAGCCAAGGACTAGCGGACTCCTACGAGCAGTACTTC | CASSQGLADSYEQYF
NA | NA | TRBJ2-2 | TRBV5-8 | TGTGCCAGCAGCTTGCGGGGGGCCCCTAACACCGGGGAGCTGTTTTTT | CASSLRGAPNTGELFF
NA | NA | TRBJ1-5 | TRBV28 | TGTGCCAGCAGCCGACAGGTCGCTCAGCCCCAGCATTTT | CASSRQVAQPQHF
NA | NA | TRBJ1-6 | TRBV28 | TGTGCCAGCTCTAACTCGAACTCGAATAATTCACCCCTCCACTTT | CASSNSNSNNSPLHF
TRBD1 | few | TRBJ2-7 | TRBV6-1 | TGTGCCAGCAGCACCGGGACAGCTAGCTCCTACGAGCAGTACTTC | CASSTGTASSYEQYF
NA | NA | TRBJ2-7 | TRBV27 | TGTGCCAGCAGTTTTTCGGGGGATAGCTCCTACGAGCAGTACTTC | CASSFSGDSSYEQYF
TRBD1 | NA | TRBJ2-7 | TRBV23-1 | TGCGCCAGCAGTCAACCGGACAGGCGAAATTACGAGCAGTACTTC | CASSQPDRRNYEQYF
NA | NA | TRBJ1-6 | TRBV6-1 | TGTGCCAACGGGAACAGGGATTCACCCCTCCACTTT | CANGNRDSPLHF
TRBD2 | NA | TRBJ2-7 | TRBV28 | TGTGCCAGCAGGCCCCCGGGGGGGAAAATCTACGAGCAGTACTTC | CASRPPGGKIYEQYF